These 7 T cell receptor beta chains came from one sample sequenced in a study of memory CD4+ T cells and cytomegalovirus serostatus. Using immunoSEQ multiplex PCR, the repertoire was profiled, and TCRdb retains in-frame clones only, with some absent. The data hold 45,000 to 60,000 clones, with about 78% observed a single time. The sort gate was single viable CD3+CD4+CD8-CD45RO+ cells for memory CD4+ T cells. The sequenced sample was memory CD4+ T cells from blood. Every receptor here comes from an adult in good health and CMV-seronegative.

The chain combines TRBV9 with TRBJ2-2; D gene unclear. CDR1 is SGDLS and CDR2 is YYNGEE in the germline V gene. V shed 0 bases and J shed 4 bases, with 13 bases lying between them. The CDR3 loop spans 16 amino acids. This CDR3 is CASSVGGRPSTGELFF. For the CDR3, the DNA is TGTGCCAGCAGCGTAGGGGGTAGGCCAAGCACCGGGGAGCTGTTTTTT.

This chain uses TRBV7-6 with TRBJ1-3, with 8 bases identical to TRBD1. There are 17 residues in the CDR3. V dropped 0 bases and J dropped 0; count of bases not matched to a gene: 4. Germline CDR1 SGHVS, CDR2 FNYEAQ. The CDR3 sequence: CASSLAQGATSGNTIYF. In DNA, the CDR3 is TGTGCCAGCAGCTTAGCTCAGGGGGCGACCTCTGGAAACACCATATATTTT.

The V call is TRBV9, the J call TRBJ2-1; 13 bases fit TRBD2. After removal of 0 bases from V and 5 bases from J, the junction contained 2 bases not matched to a gene. The CDR3 runs 16 residues. Germline lookup yields CDR1 SGDLS and CDR2 YYNGEE. Here the CDR3 reads CASSVELAGGNNEQFF. The CDR3 coding sequence is TGTGCCAGCAGCGTAGAACTAGCGGGAGGGAACAATGAGCAGTTCTTC.

The rearrangement uses TRBV11-3 and TRBJ2-3; no reliable D call. The CDR3 has 14 residues. Deletions cut 5 bases from V and 5 bases from J, with 14 bases between. Germline V gene sequence: CDR1 SGHNT, CDR2 YENEEA. The CDR3 region has the DNA TGTGCCAGCAGCCCAGGCGGCGTCGGAGATACGCAGTATTTT. It codes for CASSPGGVGDTQYF.

V is TRBV27 and J is TRBJ2-3, with 7 bases that match TRBD2. The J segment lost 3 bases and the V segment lost 6 bases, leaving 9 bases of the junction unmatched. From germline, CDR1 is MNHEY and CDR2 SMNVEV (reference sequence). The length of the CDR3 is 15 residues. This CDR3 is CASSLGLVATDTQYF. For the CDR3, the DNA is TGTGCCAGCAGCCTTGGACTAGTCGCAACAGATACGCAGTATTTT.

This clone showed up just once. The CDR3 sequence: CASSKKKAWTGGYKSGANVLTF. As DNA, the CDR3 is TGTGCCAGCAGCAAAAAAAAAGCCTGGACAGGGGGATATAAGTCTGGGGCCAACGTCCTGACTTTC. The chain is built from TRBV21-1 and TRBJ2-6; the table's D call of TRBD1 was not tested on the DNA. TRBV21-1 has pseudogene status. This CDR3 is 22 amino acids long.

This chain links TRBV28 with TRBJ1-2; maybe TRBD1 (6 bases). The germline V gene encodes CDR1 MDHEN and CDR2 SYDVKM. The CDR3 totals 12 residues. Trimming cost V 7 bases and J 7 bases, with 13 bases left between them. CDR3 protein: CASTPRGFGYTF. CDR3 nucleotides: TGTGCCAGCACTCCTAGGGGGTTTGGCTACACCTTC.